The subject of this entry is one TCR beta chain. As yet, its antigen is unknown. Germline is not matched at one junction end, which may reflect a read error. The CDR3 covers 14 residues. Germline CDR1 and CDR2: SNHLY and FYNNEI. The PCR made use of 60 Vbeta and 13 Jbeta primers. Sequencing was performed with immunoSEQ multiplex PCR; in TCRdb, only in-frame clones are kept and a portion is missing. Of 190,000 or so clones in the sample, 82% are singletons; the top ten hold 6.5%. The data were taken from a study of cytomegalovirus exposure and HLA in healthy donors. Turning to the study itself: T cells numbering about 200 million yielded more than 100 million unique TCR beta sequences in an earlier analysis. Findings and limits, study-wide: It was only CMV serostatus that was available as immune exposure information. TCR beta sequences reportedly predicted the HLA-A and HLA-B alleles of most subjects accurately.

Sequenced: PBMCs. This receptor was identified in a woman aged 50 to 60 in good health and CMV-seropositive. This sequence joins TRBV2 and TRBJ1-2, with 7 nucleotides matching TRBD1. For the CDR3, the DNA is TGTACCAGCACCGGACAGGTTGGCCCCTATGGCTACACCTTC. The encoded protein is CTSTGQVGPYGYTF. Variable domain in full (rest from reference TRBV2 and TRBJ1-2): EPEVTQTPSHQVTQMGQEVILRCVPISNHLYFYWYRQILGQKVEFLVSFYNNEISEKSEIFDDQFSVERPDGSNFTLKIRSTKLEDSAMYFCTSTGQVGPYGYTFGSGTRLTVV.